The 8 T cell receptor beta chains below come from one sample, sequenced in a study of blood T cell repertoires in COVID-19. The table came from immunoSEQ multiplex PCR; TCRdb's copy has only in-frame clones and leaves some out. The sample lists about 83,000 clones, more than 90% occurring once. Specimen: peripheral blood. These receptors were taken from a woman over 75 with active or convalescent COVID-19.

The chain employs TRBV27 and TRBJ2-2, with 9 bases fitting TRBD2. The CDR3 is 22 amino acids. V was clipped by 3 bases and J by 4 bases; unmatched bases: 24. Germline CDR1 and CDR2: MNHEY and SMNVEV (reference sequence). The CDR3 DNA reads as TGTGCCAGCAGTTTGAGGGTAGCGGGGGTCCGTACCTCCGCGGGGGCCACCGGGGAGCTGTTTTTT. Its protein is CASSLRVAGVRTSAGATGELFF.

This clone has only one observation. The rearrangement links TRBV19 to TRBJ1-1, with 8 bases matching TRBD1. Germline V lookup: CDR1 LNHDA, CDR2 SQIVND (reference sequence). The CDR3 has 15 amino acids. After removal of 3 bases from V and 6 bases from J, the junction contained 9 bases not matched to a gene. Here the CDR3 DNA reads TGTGCCAGTAGTATGAGGCCCGGGACAGGATCTGAAGCTTTCTTT. It specifies CASSMRPGTGSEAFF.

The CDR3 region has the DNA TGTGCCAGCAGTTTATACGACAGGGCCCGGCCTAATGAAAAACTGTTTTTT. Its translation is CASSLYDRARPNEKLFF. The chain joins TRBV28 to TRBJ1-4; 7 positions agree with TRBD1. Trimming at V came to 1 base and at J to 3 bases, leaving 8 bases not matched to a gene. This CDR3 is built from 17 residues. Germline CDR1 reads MDHEN; CDR2 reads SYDVKM.

The chain uses TRBV7-2 and TRBJ1-4; D perhaps matches TRBD1 (5 bases). Germline CDR1 is SGHTA and CDR2 is FQGNSA. Trimming took off 5 bases at V and 3 bases at J, with 16 bases between the two ends. CDR3 size: 16 residues. The CDR3 DNA reads TGTGCCAGCAGCCGTTTCGCAGGGTTCGCTAATGAAAAACTGTTTTTT. Protein sequence: CASSRFAGFANEKLFF. The full variable domain, its missing parts supplied by reference TRBV7-2 and TRBJ1-4, is GAGVSQSPSNKVTEKGKDVELRCDPISGHTALYWYRQSLGQGLEFLIYFQGNSAPDKSGLPSDRFSAERTGGSVSTLTIQRTQQEDSAVYLCASSRFAGFANEKLFFGSGTQLSVL.

This clone has a single count. CDR3 loop: CAWESLGVAEAFF. DNA for the CDR3: TGTGCCTGGGAATCGTTGGGAGTGGCTGAAGCTTTCTTT. The chain employs TRBV30 and TRBJ1-1; D unclear. The CDR3 has 13 amino acids. The germline gives CDR1 GTSNPN, CDR2 SVGIG (reference sequence). V lost 5 bases and J 6 bases, leaving 16 bases between the germline ends.

V gene TRBV6-5 combines with J gene TRBJ1-2, with a tentative D call TRBD1 (5 bases). V lost 4 bases to trimming and J lost 2 bases, with 8 bases between them. Germline-derived CDR1 and CDR2 are MNHEY and SVGAGI. The CDR3 runs to 13 residues. The CDR3, as DNA: TGTGCCAGCAGTTGGGACTTAAACTATGGCTACACCTTC. It encodes CASSWDLNYGYTF.

Note on this clone: Other DNA sequences in the sample encode the same CDR3. This chain joins TRBV18 and TRBJ1-6; 8 bases map to TRBD1. Germline lookup yields CDR1 KGHSH and CDR2 LQKENI. CDR3 size: 15 residues. V trimming: 2 bases; J trimming: 5 bases; junction bases outside the gene matches: 2. CDR3 amino acids: CASSPGRGHNSPLHF. CDR3 bases: TGTGCCAGCTCACCAGGCAGGGGGCATAATTCACCCCTCCACTTT.

J is TRBJ2-7 and V is TRBV30; TRBD1 agrees at 8 bases. V lost 6 bases and J lost 0; bases outside the gene matches: 16. The CDR3 loop spans 17 amino acids. Germline V gene data show CDR1 as GTSNPN and CDR2 as SVGIG (reference sequence). CDR3 protein: CACRGDRSRFSSYEQYF. CDR3 DNA: TGTGCCTGCCGAGGGGACAGGTCCCGATTTAGCTCCTACGAGCAGTACTTC. Full variable domain (rest looked up from reference TRBV30 and TRBJ2-7): SQTIHQWPATLVQPVGSPLSLECTVEGTSNPNLYWYRQAAGRGLQLLFYSVGIGQISSEVPQNLSASRPQDRQFILSSKKLLLSDSGFYLCACRGDRSRFSSYEQYFGPGTRLTVT.